This T cell receptor beta chain appears in the sequencing data of a study of PD-L1 blockade in urothelial cancer. This CDR3 is 13 amino acids long. V lost 3 bases to trimming and J lost 4 bases, with 9 bases between them. Per germline, CDR1 SGHRS and CDR2 YFSETQ. TCRdb keeps only in-frame clones here, not all; method: immunoSEQ multiplex PCR. The table lists 25,000 to 35,000 clones, over 80% of them singletons. The input for sequencing was PBMCs, taken around atezolizumab (anti-PD-L1) treatment. The V call is TRBV5-1, the J call TRBJ2-3, with unresolved D. The sequence was obtained from a man over 45 with urothelial cancer. Here the CDR3 DNA reads TGCGCCAGCAGCTCCGCGCTTGCAGATACGCAGTATTTT. Encoded protein: CASSSALADTQYF.